This T cell receptor beta chain was identified during a study of T cells in localized non-small cell lung cancer. Whole-study findings and limits: Exceeding tumor, uninvolved adjacent lung had the highest T cell clonality.

There are 14 residues in the CDR3. Deletions cut 5 bases from V and 5 bases from J, with 14 bases between. Atypia-free adjacent lung came from at least 2 cm beyond the tumor margin. The sample holds a few counts of this clone. Its antigen is unidentified. Sequenced by immunoSEQ multiplex PCR; TCRdb stores in-frame clones only, minus some. This table has about 1,400 clones, approximately 35% appearing once. The sequencing here drew on normal lung tissue next to the tumor, taken before any cancer treatment. This sequence originates from a woman aged 40-75 years with stage I squamous cell lung carcinoma. The V gene is TRBV6-7, the J gene TRBJ2-3; D gene unclear. TRBV6-7 is an ORF, and what it does is uncertain. CDR3 bases: TGTGCCAGCAGTGAATCGTTAGCCCGAGATACGCAGTATTTT. It codes for CASSESLARDTQYF.